A single sample gave rise to the 27 T cell receptor beta chains below, sequenced in a study of blood T cell repertoires in COVID-19. Profiling relied on immunoSEQ multiplex PCR, and the TCRdb table lists in-frame clones only, not all of them. Of more than 200,000 clones listed, about nine tenths are singletons. The sample was peripheral blood. The receptors shown here come from a woman aged 45-65 years with acute or convalescent COVID-19.

CDR3 region: CASSEPGTGSTEAFF. In nucleotides, the CDR3 is TGTGCCAGCAGTGAACCCGGGACAGGCAGTACTGAAGCTTTCTTT. V gene TRBV25-1 combines with J gene TRBJ1-1; 8 nucleotides line up with TRBD1. Unmatched junction bases numbered 7, after V lost 2 bases and J lost 5 bases. The CDR3 has 15 residues. The germline gives CDR1 MGHDK, CDR2 SYGVNS.

This clone was seen a single time. The V and J genes are TRBV11-3 and TRBJ2-7, with a weak D call TRBD2 (5 bases). Trimming shortened V by 5 bases and J by 5 bases, and 10 bases separated the two germline ends. CDR1 and CDR2 from the germline V gene are SGHNT and YENEEA. The CDR3 runs to 12 residues. The CDR3 bases are TGTGCCAGCAGCCAGAGGGCTCACGAGCAGTACTTC. Its translation is CASSQRAHEQYF.

This clone has just one count. The rearrangement uses TRBV6-5 and TRBJ2-1; a possible D gene is TRBD1 (7 bases). The V end lost 0 bases, the J end lost 10 bases, and 13 bases lay between the germline ends. This CDR3 is 14 amino acids long. Germline CDR1 and CDR2: MNHEY and SVGAGI. The CDR3, as DNA: TGTGCCAGCAGTTACTCGGGCAGGGGGGACGAGCAGTTCTTC. Protein sequence: CASSYSGRGDEQFF.

V usage is TRBV4-1 and J usage is TRBJ2-3; D might be TRBD2 (6 bases). The CDR3 covers 15 residues. Trimming left V 0 bases short and J 7 bases short, with 14 bases between. Per germline, CDR1 MGHRA and CDR2 YSYEKL. CDR3 loop: CASSQDGAGPYTQYF. CDR3 nucleotides: TGCGCCAGCAGCCAAGATGGGGCGGGACCTTATACGCAGTATTTT.

The chain recombines TRBV9 with TRBJ1-4, with 9 bases that match TRBD1. The CDR3 covers 15 residues. The junction had 9 bases not matched to a gene; V was cut back by 4 bases and J by 8 bases. The germline V gene has CDR1 SGDLS and CDR2 YYNGEE. The CDR3 nucleotides are TGTGCCAGCAGCCGGGGCGTACAGGGGGCAGAAAAACTGTTTTTT. It is translated as CASSRGVQGAEKLFF.

V is TRBV27 and J is TRBJ2-1, with a weak D call TRBD2 (5 bases). Germline assignment: CDR1 MNHEY and CDR2 SMNVEV (reference sequence). The CDR3 covers 13 residues. V lost 2 bases and J 8 bases, leaving 10 bases between the germline ends. The CDR3 DNA reads as TGTGCCAGCAGTTTAGGAGGAGGCGATGAGCAGTTCTTC. Protein product: CASSLGGGDEQFF.

This chain uses TRBV5-1 with TRBJ2-1; TRBD1 is a possible D gene (5 bases). CDR3 size: 15 residues. CDR1 is SGHRS and CDR2 is YFSETQ in the germline V gene. Trimming cost V 4 bases and J 3 bases, with 14 bases left between them. The CDR3 here is CASSKLGDSYNEQFF. The DNA of the CDR3 is TGCGCCAGCAGCAAATTGGGCGACAGCTACAATGAGCAGTTCTTC.

The chain has TRBV27 and TRBJ2-7, with a possible D match to TRBD2 (5 bases). The CDR3 loop spans 12 amino acids. Between the trimmed V and J ends, which lost 5 bases and 5 bases, there was a span of 10 bases. CDR1 is MNHEY and CDR2 is SMNVEV in the germline V gene (reference sequence). This CDR3 reads CASSMDGDEQYF. The CDR3 DNA reads as TGTGCCAGCAGTATGGACGGGGACGAGCAGTACTTC.

This rearrangement joins TRBV6-2 or TRBV6-3 to TRBJ2-5; D ambiguous. The CDR3 sequence is 14 residues long. The germline V gene has CDR1 MNHEY and CDR2 SVGEGT. Trimming removed 5 bases from V and 2 bases from J, with 12 bases in between. The chain's CDR3 is CASSISGEQETQYF. Here the CDR3 DNA reads TGTGCCAGCAGTATCTCCGGAGAACAAGAGACCCAGTACTTC.

This sequence joins TRBV19 and TRBJ1-1; tentative D call: TRBD1 (6 bases). CDR1 and CDR2 (germline): LNHDA, SQIVND (reference sequence). This CDR3 contains 16 residues. V dropped 0 bases and J dropped 0 bases, with 11 bases sitting between them. The CDR3 protein is CASSIEQDRMNTEAFF. The CDR3 bases are TGTGCCAGTAGTATAGAGCAAGACAGGATGAACACTGAAGCTTTCTTT.

This clone appeared a few times. V and J are TRBV10-3 and TRBJ1-5; tentative D call: TRBD1 (6 bases). V gave up 6 bases and J gave up 4 bases, with 16 bases separating them. This CDR3 region has 15 residues. The germline CDR1 and CDR2 sequences are ENHRY and SYGVKD. CDR3 nucleotide sequence: TGTGCCATCAGGGACAGTACCCTCGGGAATCAGCCCCAGCATTTT. Its translation is CAIRDSTLGNQPQHF.

The chain joins TRBV7-2 to TRBJ2-5, with TRBD1 as a possible D gene (6 bases). Germline CDR1 SGHTA, CDR2 FQGNSA. The V and J ends lost 5 bases and 2 bases respectively, with 18 bases between them. The CDR3 sequence is 16 residues long. The CDR3 bases are TGTGCCAGCAGCCCCGGACAGTCCTCTTGGCAAGAGACCCAGTACTTC. Protein: CASSPGQSSWQETQYF.

This clone is a singleton in its sample. V is TRBV3-1 (or the pseudogene TRBV3-2) and J is TRBJ2-5; 16 positions match TRBD2. Germline-derived CDR1 and CDR2 are LGHDT and YNNKEL (reference sequence). This CDR3 contains 17 residues. J gave up 5 bases and V 4 bases, and 7 bases lay outside the gene matches. CDR3 residues: CASSLWGLAGGYETQYF. CDR3 DNA sequence: TGTGCCAGCAGCCTCTGGGGACTAGCGGGGGGGTATGAGACCCAGTACTTC.

The genes are TRBV5-6 and TRBJ1-2, with D possibly TRBD1 on 5 matching bases. The CDR3 spans 11 residues. The germline V gene encodes CDR1 SGHDT and CDR2 YYEEEE. V was cut by 0 bases and J by 12 bases, with 9 bases left in between. The CDR3 region has the DNA TGTGCCAGCAGCTTGGCGGGGACTGACACCTTC. This encodes CASSLAGTDTF.

The V and J genes are TRBV19 and TRBJ1-5, with 7 nucleotides matching TRBD1. The ends lost 5 bases at V and 8 bases at J; junction bases unmatched: 12. The CDR3 loop spans 15 amino acids. The V gene's germline CDR1 is LNHDA and CDR2 SQIVND (reference sequence). The CDR3 spells CASSGRDSLAKPQHF. The CDR3 bases are TGTGCCAGTAGTGGGCGGGACAGCCTCGCAAAGCCCCAGCATTTT.

The chain uses TRBV6-5 and TRBJ2-1, with D tentatively TRBD2 (6 bases). V was trimmed by 6 bases and J by 1 base, leaving 7 bases between them. CDR1 is MNHEY and CDR2 is SVGAGI in the germline V gene. The CDR3 is 13 amino acids. The CDR3 bases are TGTGCCAGCAGCCGGGGGTCCTACAATGAGCAGTTCTTC. As protein: CASSRGSYNEQFF.

The chain has TRBV7-2 and TRBJ1-2; 7 bases line up with TRBD1. This CDR3 is 14 amino acids long. CDR1 and CDR2 (germline): SGHTA, FQGNSA. The V segment lost 2 bases and the J segment 2 bases; nucleotides outside the gene matches: 2. CDR3 nucleotide sequence: TGTGCCAGCAGCTTATTGACAGGGAACTATGGCTACACCTTC. Translated: CASSLLTGNYGYTF. The variable domain in full, with the rest retrieved from reference TRBV7-2 and TRBJ1-2, is GAGVSQSPSNKVTEKGKDVELRCDPISGHTALYWYRQSLGQGLEFLIYFQGNSAPDKSGLPSDRFSAERTGGSVSTLTIQRTQQEDSAVYLCASSLLTGNYGYTFGSGTRLTVV.

In this sample, this clone turned up a few times. The V and J genes are TRBV19 and TRBJ2-3; 11 nucleotides line up with TRBD2. The CDR3 runs to 16 residues. V lost 2 bases to trimming and J lost 0 bases; unmatched junction nucleotides: 1. Germline CDR1 LNHDA, CDR2 SQIVND (reference sequence). The CDR3 region has the DNA TGTGCCAGTAGTATAAGGACTAGCGGGAGCACAGATACGCAGTATTTT. It is translated as CASSIRTSGSTDTQYF.

The table lists this clone with a few counts. The chain joins TRBV10-3 to TRBJ2-6; 10 positions agree with TRBD2. CDR3 length equals 19 residues. CDR1 and CDR2 (germline): ENHRY, SYGVKD. The ends lost 0 bases at V and 3 bases at J; junction bases unmatched: 8. This CDR3 is CAISESASGGAVGANVLTF. The DNA of the CDR3 is TGTGCCATCAGTGAGTCTGCCAGCGGGGGGGCCGTTGGGGCCAACGTCCTGACTTTC.

This chain links TRBV6-6 with TRBJ1-1, with D uncertain. In germline, CDR1 is MNHNY, CDR2 SVGAGI (reference sequence). V lost 2 bases to trimming and J lost 4 bases, with 14 bases between them. CDR3 length: 15 residues. CDR3 residues: CASSYMGGGVTEAFF. The CDR3 DNA reads as TGTGCCAGCAGTTACATGGGTGGCGGGGTCACTGAAGCTTTCTTT.

The rearrangement joins TRBV2 to TRBJ1-1, with a possible D match to TRBD1 (5 bases). The CDR3 totals 14 residues. The V end lost 3 bases, the J end lost 5 bases, and 13 bases lay between the germline ends. The germline CDR1 and CDR2 sequences are SNHLY and FYNNEI. CDR3 residues: CASSDRVGGTEAFF. For the CDR3, the DNA is TGTGCCAGCAGTGACAGGGTGGGAGGAACTGAAGCTTTCTTT.

This clone was seen more than once but under ten times. The rearrangement joins TRBV6-5 to TRBJ2-7; TRBD1 is a possible D gene (6 bases). The length of the CDR3 is 16 residues. The V gene lost 0 bases and the J gene lost 6 bases, with 18 bases spanning the gap. CDR1 MNHEY and CDR2 SVGAGI come from the germline V gene. The CDR3 DNA reads TGTGCCAGCAGTTACTCGATCCTCCAGGGGTCAGCCGAGCAGTACTTC. As protein: CASSYSILQGSAEQYF.

This sequence joins TRBV30 and TRBJ2-7, with TRBD2 matching over 9 bases. The CDR3 covers 16 residues. V shed 0 bases and J 4 bases; nucleotides not matched to a gene: 10. Germline lookup yields CDR1 GTSNPN and CDR2 SVGIG (reference sequence). In nucleotides, the CDR3 is TGTGCCTGGAGTGTAAAGGGGGCTAGCGGGGCTTACGAGCAGTACTTC. Translating gives CAWSVKGASGAYEQYF.

This chain links TRBV7-8 with TRBJ2-7, with D maybe TRBD1 (5 bases). Germline CDR1 is SGHVS and CDR2 is FQNEAQ. The V and J ends lost 3 bases and 1 base respectively, with 7 bases between them. This CDR3 is built from 13 residues. DNA of the CDR3: TGTGCCAGCAGCTTTGACAGATCCTACGAGCAGTACTTC. Its protein product is CASSFDRSYEQYF.

V is TRBV11-3 and J is TRBJ2-5; possibly TRBD2 for D (6 bases). CDR1 is SGHNT and CDR2 is YENEEA in the germline V gene. Trimming left V 0 bases short and J 5 bases short, with 13 bases between. CDR3 length: 15 residues. Here the CDR3 reads CASSLEGGIGETQYF. CDR3 bases: TGTGCCAGCAGCTTAGAGGGCGGGATCGGGGAGACCCAGTACTTC. The entire variable domain, with the rest obtained from reference TRBV11-3 and TRBJ2-5, is as follows: EAGVVQSPRYKIIEKKQPVAFWCNPISGHNTLYWYLQNLGQGPELLIRYENEEAVDDSQLPKDRFSAERLKGVDSTLKIQPAELGDSAVYLCASSLEGGIGETQYFGPGTRLLVL.

This chain uses TRBV18 with TRBJ1-2; D ambiguous. The CDR3 loop spans 16 amino acids. CDR1 and CDR2 from the germline V gene are KGHSH and LQKENI. V lost 3 bases to trimming and J lost 8 bases, with 22 bases between them. CDR3 DNA sequence: TGTGCCAGCTCACCCCCTAATGTCCCGGTGGGAGCGGGCTACACCTTC. Translated: CASSPPNVPVGAGYTF.

V and J are TRBV14 and TRBJ1-4; D not certain. V was cut by 6 bases and J by 0 bases, with 14 bases left in between. Germline values: CDR1 SGHDN, CDR2 FVKESK. This CDR3 is 16 amino acids long. CDR3 DNA sequence: TGTGCCAGCAGTCCAATTGACACCCCAACTAATGAAAAACTGTTTTTT. Protein product: CASSPIDTPTNEKLFF.